This T cell receptor beta chain stems from a study of blood T cell repertoires in COVID-19. Study context: COVID-19 samples from acute and convalescent phases originated in the United States, Italy and Spain.

Sequencing used immunoSEQ multiplex PCR; TCRdb keeps in-frame clones, though not all of them. Of 250,000 to 300,000 clones in the sample, around 84% were seen once. Enrollees, about 18 to 89 years old, lived in 24 US areas. Sequences were obtained from PBMCs or T cells enriched from blood (not recorded which). This clonotype originated in a man in his forties or fifties who had been exposed to COVID-19.

The CDR3 reads CASSLTDTEAFF. Here the CDR3 DNA reads TGTGCCAGCAGTTTAACAGACACTGAAGCTTTCTTT. The rearrangement joins TRBV6-9 to TRBJ1-1; D is uncertain. The CDR3 totals 12 residues. The ends were cut back, 4 bases at V and 3 bases at J, with 6 bases in the middle. In germline, CDR1 is MNHGY, CDR2 SVAAGI.